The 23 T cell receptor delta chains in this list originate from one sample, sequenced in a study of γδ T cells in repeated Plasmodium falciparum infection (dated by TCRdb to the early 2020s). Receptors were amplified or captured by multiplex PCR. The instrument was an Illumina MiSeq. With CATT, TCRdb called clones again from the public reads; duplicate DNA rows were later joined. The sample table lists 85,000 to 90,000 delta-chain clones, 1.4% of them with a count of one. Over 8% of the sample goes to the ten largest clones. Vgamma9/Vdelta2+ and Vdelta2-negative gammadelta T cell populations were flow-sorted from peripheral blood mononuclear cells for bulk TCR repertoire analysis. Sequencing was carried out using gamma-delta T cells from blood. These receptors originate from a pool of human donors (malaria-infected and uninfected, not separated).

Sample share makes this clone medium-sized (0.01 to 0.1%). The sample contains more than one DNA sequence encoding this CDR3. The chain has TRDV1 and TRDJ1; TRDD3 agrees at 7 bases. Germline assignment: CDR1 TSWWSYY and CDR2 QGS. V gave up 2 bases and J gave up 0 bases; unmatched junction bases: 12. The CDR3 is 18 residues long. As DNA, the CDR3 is TGTGCTCTTGGGGAAGAACCAACGGTGGGGGAGTACACCGATAAACTCATCTTT. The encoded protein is CALGEEPTVGEYTDKLIF.

Written as DNA, the CDR3 is TGTGCTCTTGGGGAAGGCGAGGGGTACTGGGGGATAGGTCCCATCTTT. Encoded protein: CALGEGEGYWGIGPIF. The V gene is given as TRDV1, and no J gene call is available; TRDD3, the table's D call, was not compared with the DNA. This CDR3 comprises 16 residues. Germline V gene data show CDR1 as TSWWSYY and CDR2 as QGS.

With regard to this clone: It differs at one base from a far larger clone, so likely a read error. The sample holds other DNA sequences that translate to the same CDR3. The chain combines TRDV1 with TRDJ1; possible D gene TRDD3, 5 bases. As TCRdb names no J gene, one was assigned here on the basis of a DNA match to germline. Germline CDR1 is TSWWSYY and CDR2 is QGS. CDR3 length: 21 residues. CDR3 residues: CALGESVRGRAVKLYTDKLIF. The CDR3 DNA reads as TGCGCTCTTGGGGAATCCGTCCGGGGACGCGCCGTAAAGTTGTACACCGATAAACTCATCTTT.

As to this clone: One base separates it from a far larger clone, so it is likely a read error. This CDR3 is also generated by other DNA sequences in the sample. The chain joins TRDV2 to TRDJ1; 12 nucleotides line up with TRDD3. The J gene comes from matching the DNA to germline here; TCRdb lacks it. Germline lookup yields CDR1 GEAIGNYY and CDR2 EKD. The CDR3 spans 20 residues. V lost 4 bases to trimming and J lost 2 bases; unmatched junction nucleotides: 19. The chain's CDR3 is CACDTLTGGYPDRMTDKLIF. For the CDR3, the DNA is TGTGCCTGTGATACCCTTACTGGGGGATACCCCGACAGAATGACCGATAAACTCATCTTT.

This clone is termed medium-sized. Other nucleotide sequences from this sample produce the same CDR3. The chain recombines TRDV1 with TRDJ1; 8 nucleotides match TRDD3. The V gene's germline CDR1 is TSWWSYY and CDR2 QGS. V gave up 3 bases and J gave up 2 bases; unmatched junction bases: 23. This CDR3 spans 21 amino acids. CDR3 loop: CALGDGYRQGYGFYLTDKLIF. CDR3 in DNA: TGTGCTCTTGGGGATGGTTATAGACAGGGATACGGTTTTTATTTGACCGATAAACTCATCTTT.

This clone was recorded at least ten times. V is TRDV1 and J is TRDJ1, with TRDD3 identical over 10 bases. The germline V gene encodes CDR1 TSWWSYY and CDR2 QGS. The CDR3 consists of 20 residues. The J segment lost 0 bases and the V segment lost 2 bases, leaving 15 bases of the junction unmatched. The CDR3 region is CALGEVSPRSTGGYTDKLIF. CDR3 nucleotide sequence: TGTGCTCTTGGGGAAGTAAGTCCTAGGTCTACTGGGGGATACACCGATAAACTCATCTTT.

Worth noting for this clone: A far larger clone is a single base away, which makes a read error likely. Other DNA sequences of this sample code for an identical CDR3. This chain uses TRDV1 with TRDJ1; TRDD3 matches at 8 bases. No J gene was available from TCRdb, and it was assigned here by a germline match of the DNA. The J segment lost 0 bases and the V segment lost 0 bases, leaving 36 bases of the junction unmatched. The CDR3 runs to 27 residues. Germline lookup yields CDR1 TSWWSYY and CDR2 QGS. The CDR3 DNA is TGTGCTCTTGGGGAACTAGTATTTTGTCTCCTAGGCCCCCCAACTGGGGGCCCTACTTTGTACACCGATAAACTCATCTTT. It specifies CALGELVFCLLGPPTGGPTLYTDKLIF.

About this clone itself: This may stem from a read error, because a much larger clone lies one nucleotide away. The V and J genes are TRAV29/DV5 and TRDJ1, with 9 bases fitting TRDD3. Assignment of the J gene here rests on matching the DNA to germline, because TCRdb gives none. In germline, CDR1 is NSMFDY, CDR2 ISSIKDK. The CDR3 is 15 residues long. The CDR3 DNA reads TGTGCAGCAAACTACTGGGGGAGCCACACCGATAGACTCATCTTT. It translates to CAANYWGSHTDRLIF.

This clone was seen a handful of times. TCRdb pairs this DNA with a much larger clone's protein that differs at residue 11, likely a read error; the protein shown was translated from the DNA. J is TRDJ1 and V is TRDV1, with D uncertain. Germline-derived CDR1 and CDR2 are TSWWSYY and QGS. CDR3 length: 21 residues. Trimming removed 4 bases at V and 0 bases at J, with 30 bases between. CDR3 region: CALGATPRGGSQGGYTDKLIF. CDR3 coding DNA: TGTGCTCTTGGGGCAACTCCCCGTGGTGGGAGCCAAGGAGGGTACACCGATAAACTCATCTTT.

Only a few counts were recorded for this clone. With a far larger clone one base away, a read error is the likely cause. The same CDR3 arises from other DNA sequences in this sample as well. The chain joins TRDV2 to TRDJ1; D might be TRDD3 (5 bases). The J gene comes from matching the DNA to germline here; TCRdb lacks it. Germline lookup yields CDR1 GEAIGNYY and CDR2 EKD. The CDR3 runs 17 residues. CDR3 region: CACDTLLLMSGSDKLIF. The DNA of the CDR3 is TGTGCCTGCGACACCCTCTTGTTGATGTCGGGATCCGATAAACTCATCTTT.

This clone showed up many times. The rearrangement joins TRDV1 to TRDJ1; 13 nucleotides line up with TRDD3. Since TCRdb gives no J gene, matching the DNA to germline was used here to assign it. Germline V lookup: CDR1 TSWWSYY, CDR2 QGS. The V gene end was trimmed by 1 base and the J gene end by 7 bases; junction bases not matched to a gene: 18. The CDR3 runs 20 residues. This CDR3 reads CALGERLPCTGGYGVAKLIF. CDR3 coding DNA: TGTGCTCTTGGGGAACGCCTTCCTTGTACTGGGGGATACGGAGTCGCTAAACTCATCTTT.

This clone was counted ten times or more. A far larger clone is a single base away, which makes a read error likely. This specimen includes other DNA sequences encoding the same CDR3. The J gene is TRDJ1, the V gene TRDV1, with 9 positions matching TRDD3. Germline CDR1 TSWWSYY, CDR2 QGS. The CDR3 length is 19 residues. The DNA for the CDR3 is TGTGCTCTTGGGGAAAGGATCACTAGGGGGATACCGCCCACCGACAAACTCATCTTT. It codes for CALGERITRGIPPTDKLIF.

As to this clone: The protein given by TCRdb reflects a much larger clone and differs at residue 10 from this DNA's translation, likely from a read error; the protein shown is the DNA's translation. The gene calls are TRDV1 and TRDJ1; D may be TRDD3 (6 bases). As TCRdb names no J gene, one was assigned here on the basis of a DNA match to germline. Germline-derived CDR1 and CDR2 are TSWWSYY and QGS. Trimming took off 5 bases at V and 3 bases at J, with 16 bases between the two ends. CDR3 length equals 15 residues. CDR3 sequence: CALGRRRWGADKLIF. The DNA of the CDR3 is TGTGCTCTTGGGCGTCGCCGTTGGGGGGCCGATAAACTCATCTTT.

CDR3 amino acids: CALGDPTPFYFVLGGATDKLIF. The DNA of the CDR3 is TGTGCTCTTGGGGATCCAACCCCATTCTACTTCGTACTGGGGGGGGCCACCGATAAACTCATCTTT. The chain employs TRDV1 and TRDJ1, with TRDD3 identical over 8 bases. The J gene was missing in TCRdb and was found by matching the end of the DNA to germline. The CDR3 consists of 22 residues. Germline CDR1 and CDR2: TSWWSYY and QGS. The trim removed 3 bases at V and 1 base at J, leaving 25 bases unmatched.

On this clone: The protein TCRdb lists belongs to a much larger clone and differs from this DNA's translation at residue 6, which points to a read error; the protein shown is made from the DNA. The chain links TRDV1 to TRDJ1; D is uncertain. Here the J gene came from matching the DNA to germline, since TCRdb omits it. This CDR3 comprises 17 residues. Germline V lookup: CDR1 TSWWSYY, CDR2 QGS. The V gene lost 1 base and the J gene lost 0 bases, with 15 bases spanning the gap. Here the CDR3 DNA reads TGTGCTCTTGGGGAACCGTTGTATATCCCGTACACCGATAAACTCATCTTT. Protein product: CALGEPLYIPYTDKLIF.

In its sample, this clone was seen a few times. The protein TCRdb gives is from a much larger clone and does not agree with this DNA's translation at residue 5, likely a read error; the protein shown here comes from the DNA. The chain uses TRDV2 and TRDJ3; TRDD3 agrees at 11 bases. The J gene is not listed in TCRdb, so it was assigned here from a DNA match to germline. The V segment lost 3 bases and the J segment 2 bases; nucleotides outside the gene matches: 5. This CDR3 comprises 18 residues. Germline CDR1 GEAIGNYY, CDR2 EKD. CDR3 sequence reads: CACDAGGYSPWDTRQMFF. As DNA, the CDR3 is TGTGCCTGTGACGCTGGGGGATACTCCCCCTGGGACACCCGACAGATGTTTTTC.

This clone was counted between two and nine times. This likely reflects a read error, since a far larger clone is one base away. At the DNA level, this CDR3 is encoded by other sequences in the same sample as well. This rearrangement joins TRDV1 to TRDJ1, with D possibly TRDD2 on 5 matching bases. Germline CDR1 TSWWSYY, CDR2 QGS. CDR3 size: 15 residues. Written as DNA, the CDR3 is TGTGCTCTTGGGGATAGACCCTTCTACACCGATAAACTGATCTTT. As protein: CALGDRPFYTDKLIF.

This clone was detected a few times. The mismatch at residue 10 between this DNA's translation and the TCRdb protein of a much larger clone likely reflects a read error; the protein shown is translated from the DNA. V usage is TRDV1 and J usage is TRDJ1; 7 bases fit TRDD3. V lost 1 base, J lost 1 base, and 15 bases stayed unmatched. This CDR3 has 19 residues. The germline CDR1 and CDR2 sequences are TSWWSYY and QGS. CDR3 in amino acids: CALGEQCTGVYWGTDKLIF. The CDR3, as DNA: TGTGCTCTTGGGGAACAATGTACTGGGGTATACTGGGGCACCGATAAACTCATCTTT.

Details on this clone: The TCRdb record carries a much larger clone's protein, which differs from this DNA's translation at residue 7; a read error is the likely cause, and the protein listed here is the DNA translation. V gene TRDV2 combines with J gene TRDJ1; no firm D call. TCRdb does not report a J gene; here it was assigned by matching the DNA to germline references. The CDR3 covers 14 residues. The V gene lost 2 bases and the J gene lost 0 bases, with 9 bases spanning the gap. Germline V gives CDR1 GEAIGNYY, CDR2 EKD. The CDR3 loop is CACDKGQYTDKLIF. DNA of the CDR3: TGTGCCTGTGACAAGGGACAGTACACCGATAAACTCATCTTT.

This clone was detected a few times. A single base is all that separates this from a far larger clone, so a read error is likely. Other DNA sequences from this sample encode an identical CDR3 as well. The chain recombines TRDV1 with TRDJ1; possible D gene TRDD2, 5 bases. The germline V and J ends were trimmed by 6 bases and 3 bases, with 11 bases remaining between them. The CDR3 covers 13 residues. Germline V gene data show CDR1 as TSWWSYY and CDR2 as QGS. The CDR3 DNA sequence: TGTGCTCTTGGTTCCCCCTTCTCCGATAAACTCATCTTT. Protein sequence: CALGSPFSDKLIF.

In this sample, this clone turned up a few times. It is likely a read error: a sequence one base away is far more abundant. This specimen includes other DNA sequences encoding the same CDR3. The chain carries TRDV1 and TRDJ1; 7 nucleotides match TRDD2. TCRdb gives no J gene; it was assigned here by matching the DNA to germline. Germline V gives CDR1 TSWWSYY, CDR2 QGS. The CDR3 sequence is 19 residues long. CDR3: CALGELPAFLSPYTDKLIF. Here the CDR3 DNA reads TGTGCACTTGGGGAACTTCCGGCCTTCCTTTCCCCATACACCGATAAACTCATCTTT.

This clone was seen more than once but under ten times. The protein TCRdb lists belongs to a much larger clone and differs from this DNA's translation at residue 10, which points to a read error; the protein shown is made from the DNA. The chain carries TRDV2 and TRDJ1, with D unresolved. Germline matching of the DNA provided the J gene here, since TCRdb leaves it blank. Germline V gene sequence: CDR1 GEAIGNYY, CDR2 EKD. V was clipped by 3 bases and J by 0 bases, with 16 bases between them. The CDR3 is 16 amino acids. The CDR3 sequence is CACDPTKGLHTDKLIF. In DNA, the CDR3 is TGTGCCTGTGACCCGACGAAGGGGTTGCACACCGATAAACTCATCTTT.

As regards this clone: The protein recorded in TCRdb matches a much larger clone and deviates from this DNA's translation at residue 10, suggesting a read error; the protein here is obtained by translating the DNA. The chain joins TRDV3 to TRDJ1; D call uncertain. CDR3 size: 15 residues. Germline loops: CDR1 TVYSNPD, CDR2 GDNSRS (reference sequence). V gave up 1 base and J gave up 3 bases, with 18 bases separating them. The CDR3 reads CAFTPSLVYSDKLIF. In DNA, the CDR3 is TGTGCCTTTACCCCCTCTCTGGTCTACTCCGATAAACTCATCTTT.